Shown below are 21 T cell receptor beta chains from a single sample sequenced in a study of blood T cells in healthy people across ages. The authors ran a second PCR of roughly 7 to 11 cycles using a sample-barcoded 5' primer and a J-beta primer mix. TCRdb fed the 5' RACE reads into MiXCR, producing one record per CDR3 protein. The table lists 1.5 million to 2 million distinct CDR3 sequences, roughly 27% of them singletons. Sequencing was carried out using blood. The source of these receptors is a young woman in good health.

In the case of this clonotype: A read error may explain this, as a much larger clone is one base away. Here the CDR3 reads CSVSMVAGAAETQYF. For the CDR3, the DNA is TGCAGTGTTAGTATGGTAGCGGGAGCGGCGGAGACCCAGTACTTC. The chain couples TRBV20-1 to TRBJ2-7; 9 bases fit TRBD2. Matching the DNA end better, TRBJ2-5 makes the J call doubtful. CDR1 and CDR2 (germline): DFQATT, SNEGSKA (reference sequence). CDR3 length: 15 residues.

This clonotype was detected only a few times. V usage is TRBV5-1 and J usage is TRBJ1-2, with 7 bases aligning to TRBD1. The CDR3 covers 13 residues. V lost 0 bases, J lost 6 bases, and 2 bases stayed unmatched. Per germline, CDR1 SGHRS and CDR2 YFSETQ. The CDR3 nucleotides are TGCGCCAGCAGCTTGGATCAGGGGGATGGCTACACCTTC. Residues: CASSLDQGDGYTF.

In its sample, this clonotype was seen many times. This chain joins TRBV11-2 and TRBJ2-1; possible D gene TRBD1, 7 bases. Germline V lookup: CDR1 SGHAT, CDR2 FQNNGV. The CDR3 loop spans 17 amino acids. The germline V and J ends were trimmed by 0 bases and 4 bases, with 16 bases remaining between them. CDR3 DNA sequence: TGTGCCAGCAGCTTAGATGCGACAGGGACTCTTTACAATGAGCAGTTCTTC. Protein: CASSLDATGTLYNEQFF.

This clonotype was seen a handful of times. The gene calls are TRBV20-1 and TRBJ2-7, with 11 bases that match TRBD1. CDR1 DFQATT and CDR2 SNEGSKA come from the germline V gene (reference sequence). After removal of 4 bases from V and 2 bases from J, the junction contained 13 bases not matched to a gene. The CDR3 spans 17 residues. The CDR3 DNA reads TGCAGTGCTACGGAGGACAGGGGGCATCTAGATCCCTACGAGCAGTACTTC. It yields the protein CSATEDRGHLDPYEQYF.

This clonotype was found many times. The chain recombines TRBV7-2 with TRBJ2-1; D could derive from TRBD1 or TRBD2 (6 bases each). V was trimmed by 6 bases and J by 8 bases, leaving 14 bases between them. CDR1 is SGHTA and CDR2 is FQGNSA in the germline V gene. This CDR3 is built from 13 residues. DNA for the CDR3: TGTGCCAGCAGAGGGGGACCGGGAGATGAGCAGTTCTTC. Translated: CASRGGPGDEQFF. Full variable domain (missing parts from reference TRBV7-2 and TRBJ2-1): GAGVSQSPSNKVTEKGKDVELRCDPISGHTALYWYRQSLGQGLEFLIYFQGNSAPDKSGLPSDRFSAERTGGSVSTLTIQRTQQEDSAVYLCASRGGPGDEQFFGPGTRLTVL.

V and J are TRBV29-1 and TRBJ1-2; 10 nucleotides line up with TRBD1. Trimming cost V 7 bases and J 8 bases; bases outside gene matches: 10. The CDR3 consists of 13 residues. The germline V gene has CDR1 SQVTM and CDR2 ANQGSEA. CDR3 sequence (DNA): TGCAGCGACGGAAGGGGGACAGGGGAAGGCTACACCTTC. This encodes CSDGRGTGEGYTF.

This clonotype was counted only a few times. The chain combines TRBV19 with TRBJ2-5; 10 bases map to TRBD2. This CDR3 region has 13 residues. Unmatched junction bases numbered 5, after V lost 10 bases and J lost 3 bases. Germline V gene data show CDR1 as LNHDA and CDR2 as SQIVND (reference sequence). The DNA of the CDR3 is TGTGCCACCAGCGGGGGGGTAGAAGAGACCCAGTACTTC. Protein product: CATSGGVEETQYF.

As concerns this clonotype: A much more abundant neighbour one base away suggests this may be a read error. Here the CDR3 DNA reads TGCAGTACCCACAGCGGGGGAAGCTACGAGCAGTACTTC. It translates to CSTHSGGSYEQYF. V is TRBV20-1 and J is TRBJ2-7; 8 nucleotides match TRBD2. Germline-derived CDR1 and CDR2 are DFQATT and SNEGSKA (reference sequence). V lost 8 bases and J lost 3; bases outside the gene matches: 9. The length of the CDR3 is 13 residues.

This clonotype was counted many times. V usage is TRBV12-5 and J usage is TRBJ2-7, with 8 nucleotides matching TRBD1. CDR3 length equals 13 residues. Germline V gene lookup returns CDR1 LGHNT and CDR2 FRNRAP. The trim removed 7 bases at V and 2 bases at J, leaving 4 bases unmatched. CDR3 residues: CASAVDRAYEQYF. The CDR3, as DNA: TGTGCTAGTGCAGTGGACAGGGCCTACGAGCAGTACTTC. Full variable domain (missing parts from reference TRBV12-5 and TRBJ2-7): DARVTQTPRHKVTEMGQEVTMRCQPILGHNTVFWYRQTMMQGLELLAYFRNRAPLDDSGMPKDRFSAEMPDATLATLKIQPSEPRDSAVYFCASAVDRAYEQYFGPGTRLTVT.

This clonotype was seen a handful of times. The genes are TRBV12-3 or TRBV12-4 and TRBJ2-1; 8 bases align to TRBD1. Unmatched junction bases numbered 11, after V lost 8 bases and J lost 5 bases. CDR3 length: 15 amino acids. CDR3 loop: CASRGQVVGNNEQFF. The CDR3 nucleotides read TGTGCCAGCCGGGGACAGGTAGTAGGGAACAATGAGCAGTTCTTC.

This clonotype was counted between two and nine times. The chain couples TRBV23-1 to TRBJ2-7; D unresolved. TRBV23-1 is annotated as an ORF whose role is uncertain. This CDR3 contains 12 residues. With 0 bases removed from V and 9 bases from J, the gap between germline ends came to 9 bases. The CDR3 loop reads CASSQSWYWQYF. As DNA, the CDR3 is TGCGCCAGCAGTCAATCGTGGTACTGGCAGTACTTC.

The CDR3 here is CASIGGSGANVLTF. CDR3 in DNA: TGTGCCAGCATAGGGGGGTCCGGGGCCAACGTCCTGACTTTC. The chain has TRBV6-1 and TRBJ2-6; possibly TRBD1 or TRBD2 for D (6 bases each). The ends were cut back, 7 bases at V and 4 bases at J, with 11 bases in the middle. Germline CDR1 and CDR2: MNHNS and SASEGT. This CDR3 spans 14 amino acids.

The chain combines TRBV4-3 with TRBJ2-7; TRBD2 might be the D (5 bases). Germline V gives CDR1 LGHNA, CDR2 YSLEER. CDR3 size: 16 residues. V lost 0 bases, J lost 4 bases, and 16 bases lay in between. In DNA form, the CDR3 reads TGCGCCAGCAGCCAAGACACGTCGCTGGGAGCGTACGAGCAGTACTTC. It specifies CASSQDTSLGAYEQYF.

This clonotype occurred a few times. In nucleotides, the CDR3 is TGCGCCAGCAGCCCGTCGGCGGGCACAGACAATCAGCCCCAGCATTTT. This codes for CASSPSAGTDNQPQHF. The chain uses TRBV5-1 and TRBJ1-5; D is uncertain. V lost 4 bases to trimming and J lost 3 bases, with 17 bases between them. The length of the CDR3 is 16 residues. Germline CDR1 SGHRS, CDR2 YFSETQ.

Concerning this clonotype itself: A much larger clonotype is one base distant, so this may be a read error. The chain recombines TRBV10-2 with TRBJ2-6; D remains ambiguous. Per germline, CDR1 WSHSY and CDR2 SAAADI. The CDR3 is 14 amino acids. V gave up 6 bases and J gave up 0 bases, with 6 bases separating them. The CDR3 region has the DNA TGCGCCAGCAGGGAACGCTCTGGGGCCAACGTCCTGACTTTC. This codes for CASRERSGANVLTF.

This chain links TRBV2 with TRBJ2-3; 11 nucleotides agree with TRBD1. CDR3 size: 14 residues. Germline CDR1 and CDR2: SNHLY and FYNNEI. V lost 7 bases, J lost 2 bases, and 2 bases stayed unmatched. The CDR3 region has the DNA TGTGCCAGCAAGGACAGGGGGCCCACAGATACGCAGTATTTT. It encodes CASKDRGPTDTQYF.

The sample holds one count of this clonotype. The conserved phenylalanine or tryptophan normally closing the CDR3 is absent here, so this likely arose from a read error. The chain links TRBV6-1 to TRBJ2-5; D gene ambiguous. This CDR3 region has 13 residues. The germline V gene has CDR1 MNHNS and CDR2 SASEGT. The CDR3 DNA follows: TGTGCCACGAGCATGGATTTCCAAGAGATCCAGTACGTC. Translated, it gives CATSMDFQEIQYV.

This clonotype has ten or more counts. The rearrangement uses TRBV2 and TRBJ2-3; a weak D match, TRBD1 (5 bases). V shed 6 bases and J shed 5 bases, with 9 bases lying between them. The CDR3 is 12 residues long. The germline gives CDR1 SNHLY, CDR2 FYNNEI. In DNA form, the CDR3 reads TGTGCCAGCAGGCTCACAGGAGATACGCAGTATTTT. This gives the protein CASRLTGDTQYF.

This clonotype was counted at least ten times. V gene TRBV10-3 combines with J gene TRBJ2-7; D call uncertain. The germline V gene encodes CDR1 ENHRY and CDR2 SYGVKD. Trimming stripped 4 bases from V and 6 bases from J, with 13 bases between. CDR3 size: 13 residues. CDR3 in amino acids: CAISALVDAEQYF. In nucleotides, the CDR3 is TGTGCCATCAGTGCCCTAGTGGACGCCGAGCAGTACTTC.

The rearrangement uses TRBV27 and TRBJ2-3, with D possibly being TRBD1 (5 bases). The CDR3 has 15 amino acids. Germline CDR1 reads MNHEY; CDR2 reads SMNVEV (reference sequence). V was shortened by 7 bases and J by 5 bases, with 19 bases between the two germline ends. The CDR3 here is CASKMTRGLRDTQYF. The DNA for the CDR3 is TGTGCCAGCAAGATGACAAGGGGCCTGAGAGATACGCAGTATTTT.

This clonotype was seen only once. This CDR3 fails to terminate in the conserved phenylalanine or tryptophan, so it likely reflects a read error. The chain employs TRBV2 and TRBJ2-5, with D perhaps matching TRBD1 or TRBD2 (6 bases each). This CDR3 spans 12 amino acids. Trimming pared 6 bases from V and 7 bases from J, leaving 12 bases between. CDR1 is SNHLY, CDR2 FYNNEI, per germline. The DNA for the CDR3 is TGTGCCAGCAGCGGGGGCCCAGGGACCCAGTACTCC. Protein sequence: CASSGGPGTQYS.